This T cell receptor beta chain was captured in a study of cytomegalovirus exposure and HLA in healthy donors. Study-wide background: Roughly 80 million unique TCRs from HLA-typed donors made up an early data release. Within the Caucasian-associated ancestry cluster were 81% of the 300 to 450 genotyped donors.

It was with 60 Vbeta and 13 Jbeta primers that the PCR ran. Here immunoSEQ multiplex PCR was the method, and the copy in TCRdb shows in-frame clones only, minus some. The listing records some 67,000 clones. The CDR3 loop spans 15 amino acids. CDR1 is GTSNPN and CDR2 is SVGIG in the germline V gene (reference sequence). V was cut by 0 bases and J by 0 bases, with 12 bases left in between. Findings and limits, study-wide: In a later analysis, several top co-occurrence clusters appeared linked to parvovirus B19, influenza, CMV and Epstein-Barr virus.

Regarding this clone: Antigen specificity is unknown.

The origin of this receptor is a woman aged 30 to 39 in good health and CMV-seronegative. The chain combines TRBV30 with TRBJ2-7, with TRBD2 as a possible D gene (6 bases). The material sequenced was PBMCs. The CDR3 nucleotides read TGTGCCTGGAGTGTAGTCTCGGGAGTCTCCTACGAGCAGTACTTC. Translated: CAWSVVSGVSYEQYF.